A selection of T cell receptor beta chains follows, all from one sample in a study of T-cell memory formation after mild COVID-19. TCRdb reprocessed the 5' RACE reads via MiXCR and lists one record per CDR3 protein. The data hold 350,000 to 500,000 distinct CDR3 sequences, with 23% observed a single time. Sequencing used PBMCs or a T cell subset sorted from them (not recorded which). The receptors stem from an adult woman who had mild COVID-19 (a few samples of this study predate the infection). Cell type and time point are not known. The CDR3 runs from the conserved cysteine through the conserved F or W. The D gene is left open where the match is weak. Only part of the rows carry a size: once, few, many, or a class if the clone is expanded.

size	J	V	D	DNA	CDR3
few	TRBJ2-2	TRBV12-3/TRBV12-4	TRBD1	TGTGCCAGCAGACGGACAGGGTTGGACACCGGGGAGCTGTTTTTT	CASRRTGLDTGELFF
NA	TRBJ1-1	TRBV18	NA	TGTGCCAGCTCATTCTTAGGGGGAAACACTGAAGCTTTCTTT	CASSFLGGNTEAFF
NA	TRBJ2-7	TRBV7-3	NA	TGTGCCAGCAGCTTAACCCCGGACAGCTACGAGCAGTACTTC	CASSLTPDSYEQYF
NA	TRBJ2-3	TRBV2	NA	TGTGCCAGCAGTGGGGGAGGAGGTGCAGATACGCAGTATTTT	CASSGGGGADTQYF
few	TRBJ2-3	TRBV4-3	NA	TGCGCCAGCAGCCAAGGGGAATGGGAGTTAGGATCAGATACGCAGTATTTT	CASSQGEWELGSDTQYF
many	TRBJ2-5	TRBV10-3	TRBD1	TGTGCCACCCGACAGGGAGAGACCCAGTACTTC	CATRQGETQYF
NA	TRBJ2-1	TRBV5-1	NA	TGCGCCAGCAGCTTCGATCTAGAACTTCTCAATGAGCAGTTCTTC	CASSFDLELLNEQFF
few	TRBJ2-6	TRBV10-3	NA	TGTGCCATAAGACCGACTTCTGGGGCCAACGTCCTGACTTTC	CAIRPTSGANVLTF
few	TRBJ2-3	TRBV4-1	NA	TGCGCCAGCAGCCAAGAGTTGAGCACAGATACGCAGTATTTT	CASSQELSTDTQYF
NA	TRBJ2-2	TRBV7-3	TRBD1	TGTGCCAGCAGCACTACAGGGGGCAGTACCGGGGAGCTGTTTTTT	CASSTTGGSTGELFF
few	TRBJ1-1	TRBV7-8	NA	TGTGCCAGCAGCCCCCCGGGGGCAGGGCAGAAGAACACTGAAGCTTTCTTT	CASSPPGAGQKNTEAFF
few	TRBJ2-3	TRBV20-1	NA	TGCAGTGCCCCGACAGCGGATACGCAGTATTTT	CSAPTADTQYF
NA	TRBJ2-1	TRBV7-2	TRBD1	TGTGCCAGCAGCGATAGGGGACAGGGCACCTACAATGAGCAGTTCTTC	CASSDRGQGTYNEQFF
NA	TRBJ1-4	TRBV5-1	TRBD1	TGCGCCAGCAGCTTGCCCGGGACAGCAACTAATGAAAAACTGTTTTTT	CASSLPGTATNEKLFF
few	TRBJ2-5	TRBV7-6	NA	TGTGCCAGCAGCCTGGAGGCATCCGGCATCCAAGAGACCCAGTACTTC	CASSLEASGIQETQYF
NA	TRBJ1-1	TRBV6-1	NA	TGTGCCAGCAGGGGACAAAAGAACACTGAAGCTTTCTTT	CASRGQKNTEAFF
NA	TRBJ1-5	TRBV12-3/TRBV12-4	NA	TGTGCCAGCACCTGGGGGTATAGCAATCAGCCCCAGCATTTT	CASTWGYSNQPQHF
NA	TRBJ1-2	TRBV5-5	NA	TGTGCCAGCAGCCCGTTACAAGAGAATAGCTATGGCTACACCTTC	CASSPLQENSYGYTF
few	TRBJ2-5	TRBV11-2	TRBD2	TGTGCCAGCAGCCCTAGACTAGCTCGGGAGACCCAGTACTTC	CASSPRLARETQYF
many	TRBJ2-3	TRBV7-9	NA	TGTGCCAGCAGCCGAGGGAGAGATACGCAGTATTTT	CASSRGRDTQYF
few	TRBJ2-3	TRBV7-3	NA	TGTGCCAGCAGCTACAGGGAGGGAGCGGCGGCAGATACGCAGTATTTT	CASSYREGAAADTQYF
NA	TRBJ2-2	TRBV6-5	NA	TGTGCCAGCAGGAAACAGGGGAACACCGGGGAGCTGTTTTTT	CASRKQGNTGELFF
NA	TRBJ2-3	TRBV10-3	NA	TGTGCCATCGGGAGGCAGTACACAGATACGCAGTATTTT	CAIGRQYTDTQYF
NA	TRBJ2-1	TRBV5-5	NA	TGTGCCAGCAGCTTGGCGCACACGAAGGTAATGAGCAATGAGCAGTTCTTC	CASSLAHTKVMSNEQFF
NA	TRBJ2-7	TRBV6-6	NA	TGTGCCAGCAGCGACTCCTCACGGACAGACGAGCAGTACTTC	CASSDSSRTDEQYF
NA	TRBJ1-1	TRBV29-1	NA	TGCAGCGGCCAGACAGGGAACACTGAAGCTTTCTTT	CSGQTGNTEAFF
few	TRBJ2-1	TRBV30	NA	TGTGCCTGGAAGCGGTGGGATGAGCAGTTCTTC	CAWKRWDEQFF
NA	TRBJ2-3	TRBV12-5	NA	TGTGCTAGTGCCAAGTACGATACGCAGTATTTT	CASAKYDTQYF
few	TRBJ1-1	TRBV4-1	NA	TGCGCCAGCAGCCAAGTTCCAGGGAACACTGAAGCTTTCTTT	CASSQVPGNTEAFF
few	TRBJ2-1	TRBV7-9	NA	TGTGCCAGCAGCTTAGAAGGTTTTCTGAAGGGAAAAAGGAATGAGCAGTTCTTC	CASSLEGFLKGKRNEQFF
many	TRBJ1-2	TRBV12-3/TRBV12-4	NA	TGTGCCAGCAGCACCCAACAACAAGGCTACACCTTC	CASSTQQQGYTF
NA	TRBJ1-5	TRBV4-1	NA	TGCGCCAGCAGCCAAAACTCCCAGGACCGAAATCAGCCCCAGCATTTT	CASSQNSQDRNQPQHF
NA	TRBJ2-3	TRBV7-3	TRBD2	TGTGCCAGCAGCCTGGGCCTTCCGGGAGGGTTTCAAGATACGCAGTATTTT	CASSLGLPGGFQDTQYF